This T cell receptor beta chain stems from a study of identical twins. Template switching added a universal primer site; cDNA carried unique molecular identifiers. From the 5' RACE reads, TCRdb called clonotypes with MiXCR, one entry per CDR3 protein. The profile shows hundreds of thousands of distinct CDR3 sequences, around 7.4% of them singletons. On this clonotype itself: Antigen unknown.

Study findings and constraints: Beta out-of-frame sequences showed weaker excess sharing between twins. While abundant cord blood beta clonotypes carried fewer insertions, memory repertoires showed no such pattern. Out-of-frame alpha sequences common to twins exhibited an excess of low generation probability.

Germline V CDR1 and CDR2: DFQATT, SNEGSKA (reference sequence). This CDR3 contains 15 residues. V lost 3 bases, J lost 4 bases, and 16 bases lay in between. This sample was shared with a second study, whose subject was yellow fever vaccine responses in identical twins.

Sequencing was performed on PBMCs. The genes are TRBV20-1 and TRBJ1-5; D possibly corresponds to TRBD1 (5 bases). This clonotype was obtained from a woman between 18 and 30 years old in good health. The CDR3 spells CSASRSGQGNQPQHF. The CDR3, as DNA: TGCAGTGCTAGTAGGTCAGGGCAAGGAAATCAGCCCCAGCATTTT.